The 27 T cell receptor beta chains below were found in one sample sequenced in a study of fetal regulatory T cell absence and autoimmunity. Generated by immunoSEQ multiplex PCR, the TCRdb table keeps only in-frame clones and is missing some. The sample records about 43,000 clones, roughly 80% being singletons. The sample comprised cord blood. These receptors were taken from a newborn boy with IPEX syndrome.

The chain couples TRBV19 to TRBJ2-5; D possibly uses TRBD1 or TRBD2 (5 bases each). The CDR3 is 13 amino acids. V lost 4 bases and J 5 bases, leaving 11 bases between the germline ends. Germline V lookup: CDR1 LNHDA, CDR2 SQIVND (reference sequence). The CDR3 reads CASSNSREETQYF. CDR3 in DNA: TGTGCCAGTAGTAATTCCAGGGAGGAGACCCAGTACTTC. Supplemented by reference TRBV19 and TRBJ2-5, the full variable domain reads DGGITQSPKYLFRKEGQNVTLSCEQNLNHDAMYWYRQDPGQGLRLIYYSQIVNDFQKGDIAEGYSVSREKKESFPLTVTSAQKNPTAFYLCASSNSREETQYFGPGTRLLVL.

This clone was detected only once. This chain uses TRBV10-3 with TRBJ2-5, with 11 bases matching TRBD2. V gave up 6 bases and J gave up 4 bases; unmatched junction bases: 7. Germline CDR1 reads ENHRY; CDR2 reads SYGVKD. The CDR3 has 15 residues. The CDR3 coding sequence is TGTGCCATCAGGATACTAGCGGGGGAAGGAGAGACCCAGTACTTC. The encoded protein is CAIRILAGEGETQYF.

This chain connects TRBV7-9 to TRBJ1-1; no clear D gene. This CDR3 region has 14 residues. Trimming shortened V by 2 bases and J by 4 bases, and 11 bases separated the two germline ends. The germline gives CDR1 SEHNR, CDR2 FQNEAQ (reference sequence). The DNA for the CDR3 is TGTGCCAGCAGCTTACTATTGCCAGGCACTGAAGCTTTCTTT. Translating gives CASSLLLPGTEAFF.

The V call is TRBV6-6, the J call TRBJ2-7; the match to TRBD2 covers 8 bases. CDR1 MNHNY and CDR2 SVGAGI come from the germline V gene (reference sequence). Unmatched junction bases numbered 4, after V lost 0 bases and J lost 0 bases. This CDR3 is 16 amino acids long. CDR3 protein: CASSYSRREVSYEQYF. CDR3 in DNA: TGTGCCAGCAGTTACTCGAGGCGGGAGGTCTCCTACGAGCAGTACTTC.

This rearrangement joins TRBV25-1 to TRBJ2-6, with D uncertain. Germline lookup yields CDR1 MGHDK and CDR2 SYGVNS. The V and J ends lost 3 bases and 2 bases respectively, with 14 bases between them. The length of the CDR3 is 17 residues. This CDR3 reads CASSDLGEVTGANVLTF. Here the CDR3 DNA reads TGTGCCAGCAGTGACCTTGGGGAAGTAACTGGGGCCAACGTCCTGACTTTC.

The chain couples TRBV9 to TRBJ2-6; 9 nucleotides match TRBD1. The CDR3 sequence is 19 residues long. V shed 4 bases and J 3 bases; nucleotides not matched to a gene: 14. Germline loops: CDR1 SGDLS, CDR2 YYNGEE. For the CDR3, the DNA is TGTGCCAGCAGCCCGCCCCCTAACAGGGGGCATATTGGGGCCAACGTCCTGACTTTC. Translation gives CASSPPPNRGHIGANVLTF.

This clone was recorded a few times. DNA of the CDR3: TGTGCCAGCATCCGGGACCGTTCTTCTTATGGCTACACCTTC. Amino acids: CASIRDRSSYGYTF. The chain joins TRBV2 to TRBJ1-2; TRBD1 is a possible D gene (5 bases). The CDR3 totals 14 residues. CDR1 is SNHLY and CDR2 is FYNNEI in the germline V gene. Between the trimmed V and J ends, which lost 7 bases and 5 bases, there was a span of 17 bases.

The rearrangement uses TRBV7-9 and TRBJ2-3; the match to TRBD2 covers 11 bases. From germline, CDR1 is SEHNR and CDR2 FQNEAQ (reference sequence). This CDR3 comprises 14 residues. With 5 bases clipped from V and 3 bases from J, the junction kept 1 base outside the gene matches. The CDR3 here is CASSRLAGTDTQYF. Here the CDR3 DNA reads TGTGCCAGCAGCCGACTAGCGGGGACAGATACGCAGTATTTT.

The rearrangement joins TRBV5-1 to TRBJ2-7, with 10 positions matching TRBD1. CDR1 is SGHRS and CDR2 is YFSETQ in the germline V gene. The V segment lost 2 bases and the J segment 2 bases; nucleotides outside the gene matches: 4. The CDR3 runs to 15 residues. CDR3 sequence: CASSLIGTGAYEQYF. The CDR3 DNA sequence: TGCGCCAGCAGCTTAATCGGGACAGGGGCCTACGAGCAGTACTTC.

The chain carries TRBV4-3 and TRBJ1-5; unclear D gene. Germline V gene lookup returns CDR1 LGHNA and CDR2 YSLEER. This CDR3 comprises 14 residues. Deletions cut 0 bases from V and 2 bases from J, with 5 bases between. The CDR3 spells CASSQDHGNQPQHF. The CDR3 coding sequence is TGCGCCAGCAGCCAAGATCATGGCAATCAGCCCCAGCATTTT.

The V and J genes are TRBV9 and TRBJ2-3; 9 nucleotides match TRBD2. This CDR3 contains 17 residues. Germline loops: CDR1 SGDLS, CDR2 YYNGEE. V was pared by 0 bases and J by 5 bases, with 10 bases of the junction left unmatched. CDR3 amino acids: CASSVGWGGGALDTQYF. In nucleotides, the CDR3 is TGTGCCAGCAGCGTAGGCTGGGGCGGGGGGGCCTTAGATACGCAGTATTTT.

This sequence joins TRBV5-5 and TRBJ1-5; D call uncertain. The CDR3 consists of 15 residues. Trimming pared 0 bases from V and 2 bases from J, leaving 9 bases between. CDR1 and CDR2 (germline): SGHKS, YYEKEE (reference sequence). The CDR3 nucleotides read TGTGCCAGCAGCTTGGTTACGGACGGCAATCAGCCCCAGCATTTT. Residues: CASSLVTDGNQPQHF.

The V call is TRBV10-3, the J call TRBJ2-7, with D unclear. V lost 2 bases and J lost 2, with 4 bases in between. The CDR3 runs 12 residues. The V gene's germline CDR1 is ENHRY and CDR2 SYGVKD. CDR3 nucleotide sequence: TGTGCCATCAGTGAGGACACCTACGAGCAGTACTTC. Translating it yields CAISEDTYEQYF.

The V gene is TRBV5-1, the J gene TRBJ2-1, with 11 bases fitting TRBD2. This CDR3 contains 16 residues. Per germline, CDR1 SGHRS and CDR2 YFSETQ. After removal of 1 base from V and 10 bases from J, the junction contained 10 bases not matched to a gene. The CDR3 region has the DNA TGCGCCAGCAGCTTGAGGCTAGCGGGGGGCTCGGGAGAGCAGTTCTTC. This sequence encodes CASSLRLAGGSGEQFF.

The rearrangement joins TRBV4-3 to TRBJ2-7; TRBD2 agrees at 8 bases. The junction had 1 base not matched to a gene; V was cut back by 0 bases and J by 0 bases. There are 15 residues in the CDR3. The germline V gene encodes CDR1 LGHNA and CDR2 YSLEER. In DNA, the CDR3 is TGCGCCAGCAGCCAAGATCTAGCGGGCTCCTACGAGCAGTACTTC. Protein: CASSQDLAGSYEQYF.

There are a few counts of this clone. The V gene is TRBV19, the J gene TRBJ1-2; D unresolved. Germline-derived CDR1 and CDR2 are LNHDA and SQIVND (reference sequence). This CDR3 is built from 11 residues. V was shortened by 10 bases and J by 3 bases, with 9 bases between the two germline ends. For the CDR3, the DNA is TGTGCCACCAGCAAGTACTATGGCTACACCTTC. This translates into CATSKYYGYTF.

V usage is TRBV2 and J usage is TRBJ2-5; perhaps TRBD2 as D (5 bases). V dropped 5 bases and J dropped 1 base, with 11 bases sitting between them. Germline CDR1 is SNHLY and CDR2 is FYNNEI. The CDR3 covers 14 residues. The CDR3 region is CASSLLSGQETQYF. DNA of the CDR3: TGTGCCAGCAGTCTCCTGAGCGGCCAAGAGACCCAGTACTTC.

V is TRBV10-3 and J is TRBJ1-2, with a possible D match to TRBD1 (5 bases). V lost 1 base and J 3 bases, leaving 6 bases between the germline ends. CDR3 size: 13 residues. Germline CDR1 reads ENHRY; CDR2 reads SYGVKD. CDR3 nucleotides: TGTGCCATCAGTGAGTACAGGTACTATGGCTACACCTTC. Its translation: CAISEYRYYGYTF.

This rearrangement joins TRBV11-2 to TRBJ2-2, with 12 bases that match TRBD2. Germline assignment: CDR1 SGHAT and CDR2 FQNNGV. The CDR3 runs to 16 residues. V was pared by 4 bases and J by 6 bases, with 6 bases of the junction left unmatched. The CDR3 DNA follows: TGTGCCAGCAGCTCCCTAGCGGGGGGGATCGCCGGGGAGCTGTTTTTT. Encoded protein: CASSSLAGGIAGELFF.

This chain links TRBV4-1 with TRBJ2-3; 8 bases line up with TRBD2. From germline, CDR1 is MGHRA and CDR2 YSYEKL. V gave up 0 bases and J gave up 4 bases; unmatched junction bases: 3. This CDR3 spans 15 amino acids. CDR3 sequence: CASSQDSGLADTQYF. The CDR3 coding sequence is TGCGCCAGCAGCCAAGATTCGGGACTAGCAGATACGCAGTATTTT.

The V call is TRBV7-9, the J call TRBJ2-7, with D perhaps TRBD1 (5 bases). Trimming left V 4 bases short and J 1 base short, with 11 bases between. CDR1 and CDR2 from the germline V gene are SEHNR and FQNEAQ (reference sequence). The CDR3 runs 14 residues. The CDR3 is CASSYLTDSYEQYF. Written as DNA, the CDR3 is TGTGCCAGCAGCTACCTGACAGATTCCTACGAGCAGTACTTC.

The gene calls are TRBV25-1 and TRBJ2-5, with D uncertain. The CDR3 is 12 residues long. V lost 2 bases and J lost 5, with 6 bases in between. Germline lookup yields CDR1 MGHDK and CDR2 SYGVNS. The CDR3 sequence: CASSEPDETQYF. The CDR3 coding sequence is TGTGCCAGCAGTGAACCCGACGAGACCCAGTACTTC.

The chain links TRBV10-1 to TRBJ2-1; 7 positions match TRBD2. The V and J ends lost 2 bases and 9 bases, in that order; junction bases with no gene match: 7. This CDR3 is 14 amino acids long. Germline V CDR1 and CDR2: WNHNN, SYGVQD (reference sequence). DNA of the CDR3: TGCGCCAGCAGTGAGCGGGCGGGAGAGGGTGAGCAGTTCTTC. It specifies CASSERAGEGEQFF.

This chain connects TRBV5-1 to TRBJ1-4; 10 bases align to TRBD1. Trimming cost V 5 bases and J 8 bases; bases outside gene matches: 9. Per germline, CDR1 SGHRS and CDR2 YFSETQ. The CDR3 consists of 15 residues. The chain's CDR3 is CASSSGGTGEEKLFF. The CDR3 bases are TGCGCCAGCAGTTCCGGCGGGACAGGGGAAGAAAAACTGTTTTTT.

V usage is TRBV6-5 and J usage is TRBJ2-3; D remains ambiguous. The CDR3 loop spans 11 amino acids. In germline, CDR1 is MNHEY, CDR2 SVGAGI. The ends were cut back, 6 bases at V and 6 bases at J, with 7 bases in the middle. CDR3 bases: TGTGCCAGCAGCCGGATGGATACGCAGTATTTT. This encodes CASSRMDTQYF.

The chain joins TRBV27 to TRBJ1-6, with TRBD1 identical over 10 bases. The CDR3 loop spans 16 amino acids. With 8 bases clipped from V and 10 bases from J, the junction kept 14 bases outside the gene matches. Germline values: CDR1 MNHEY, CDR2 SMNVEV (reference sequence). In DNA form, the CDR3 reads TGTGCCAGCTCCTTCATCGGGGACAGGGGAGGATCACCCCTCCACTTT. Residues: CASSFIGDRGGSPLHF.

The chain joins TRBV4-1 to TRBJ2-1; no reliable D call. The germline V and J ends were trimmed by 1 base and 6 bases, with 10 bases remaining between them. The germline gives CDR1 MGHRA, CDR2 YSYEKL. The CDR3 runs 14 residues. CDR3 DNA: TGCGCCAGCAGCCAAGTCGGGCCCCTCAATGAGCAGTTCTTC. The encoded protein is CASSQVGPLNEQFF.